The T cell receptor beta chain under discussion was sequenced for a study of shared clonotypes between healthy human individuals. Study-wide results and limits: Generation probabilities were higher for clonotypes shared across all four sorted-subset donors than for unshared ones. In the sorted subsets, rarefaction showed sequencing was incomplete despite large depth.

Study donors comprised healthy, HIV-negative adults devoid of recent acute infection or vaccination. The authors ran the assay at deep level. This table comes from immunoSEQ multiplex PCR, and its TCRdb copy is limited to in-frame clones, with some not included. The sample has over a million clones; 95% to 99% are singletons. About this clone: The antigen remains unidentified.

This CDR3 is 17 amino acids long. The V end lost 2 bases, the J end lost 0 bases, and 11 bases lay between the germline ends. Germline-derived CDR1 and CDR2 are ENHRY and SYGVKD. The chain employs TRBV10-3 and TRBJ2-6; D assignment may be TRBD1 or TRBD2 (5 bases each). The TCR was taken from a young man in good health. The sequenced sample was naive CD4+ T cells sorted from blood. Stated subset: CD45RA+ positively selected. The CDR3 sequence: CAISEGDRISGANVLTF. CDR3 bases: TGTGCCATCAGTGAGGGGGACCGAATCTCTGGGGCCAACGTCCTGACTTTC.